The text below deals with one T cell receptor (beta chain). These data are taken from a study of sequential checkpoint blockade in melanoma. Treatment specified: randomized to nivolumab then ipilimumab (arm A) or the reverse (arm B). The germline V and J ends were trimmed by 3 bases and 8 bases, with 5 bases remaining between them. In germline, CDR1 is SGHNT, CDR2 YYREEE (reference sequence). CDR3 size: 11 residues. Only in-frame clones appear in the TCRdb table, and some are missing; sequencing was by immunoSEQ multiplex PCR. The sample lists several thousand clones; approximately 72% were seen once.

The chain employs TRBV5-4 and TRBJ2-2; D not certain. Sequencing was performed on CD8+ T cells sorted from blood (inferred from file names), taken from a patient given nivolumab and ipilimumab in sequence. The clonotype originates from a human donor with melanoma. The CDR3 DNA reads as TGTGCCAGCAGCTATCGTGGGGAGCTGTTTTTT. The encoded protein is CASSYRGELFF.